The next 30 T cell receptor beta chains were all read from a single sample in a study of CD8 T cells in ankylosing spondylitis. These receptors lack a known antigen. General observations from the study: Several highly homologous variants made up a TCR beta motif that seemed to typify ankylosing spondylitis blood.

TCRdb re-derived calls from the 5' RACE reads in MiXCR, one entry per CDR3 protein. The sample has about 210,000 distinct CDR3 sequences; roughly 6.6% are singletons. Sequencing input: blood, either unsorted or a sorted T cell fraction (not recorded which). The receptors were gathered from a male donor with ankylosing spondylitis.

This clonotype was seen at least ten times. The rearrangement links TRBV28 to TRBJ2-1; weak D call: TRBD2 (6 bases). Germline V gives CDR1 MDHEN, CDR2 SYDVKM. This CDR3 has 15 residues. V shed 3 bases and J shed 3 bases, with 12 bases lying between them. CDR3 residues: CASSFQRADYNEQFF. The CDR3 DNA reads as TGTGCCAGCAGTTTCCAGCGGGCCGACTACAATGAGCAGTTCTTC.

This clonotype has at least ten counts. DNA of the CDR3: TGTGCCAGCAGCACGGACCTCAGCTCCTACAATGAGCAGTTCTTC. It codes for CASSTDLSSYNEQFF. The chain has TRBV6-1 and TRBJ2-1; D remains unclear. Trimming took 6 bases from V and 0 from J, leaving 12 bases between them. The CDR3 has 15 amino acids. Germline CDR1 MNHNS, CDR2 SASEGT.

This clonotype occurred many times. The rearrangement links TRBV4-3 to TRBJ2-7; D unclear. The germline gives CDR1 LGHNA, CDR2 YSLEER. The CDR3 runs 15 residues. V was cut by 1 base and J by 2 bases, with 12 bases left in between. The CDR3, as DNA: TGCGCCAGCAGCCAAGTGGCCCGTGGTCCCTACGAGCAGTACTTC. Protein product: CASSQVARGPYEQYF.

This clonotype was counted ten times or more. The chain is built from TRBV9 and TRBJ2-2; TRBD2 is a possible D gene (6 bases). The CDR3 has 13 amino acids. The germline V and J ends were trimmed by 7 bases and 2 bases, with 9 bases remaining between them. Germline V gene data show CDR1 as SGDLS and CDR2 as YYNGEE. CDR3: CASGEANTGELFF. In DNA form, the CDR3 reads TGTGCCAGCGGGGAGGCAAACACCGGGGAGCTGTTTTTT.

This clonotype was recorded at least ten times. The J gene is TRBJ2-1, the V gene TRBV24-1, with 8 bases fitting TRBD1. V shed 7 bases and J 10 bases; nucleotides not matched to a gene: 5. The CDR3 is 12 residues long. Germline CDR1 reads KGHDR; CDR2 reads SFDVKD. The chain's CDR3 is CATSLGTGEQFF. The CDR3 coding sequence is TGTGCCACCAGCCTTGGGACAGGCGAGCAGTTCTTC.

In its sample, this clonotype was seen a few times. The chain uses TRBV20-1 and TRBJ2-7; tentatively, D is TRBD2 (5 bases). This CDR3 region has 17 residues. Germline V gene sequence: CDR1 DFQATT, CDR2 SNEGSKA (reference sequence). Trimming pared 0 bases from V and 4 bases from J, leaving 22 bases between. DNA of the CDR3: TGCAGTGCTAGAGAGGGTTTAAGTTATCGGGAAGGGTACGAGCAGTACTTC. Protein sequence: CSAREGLSYREGYEQYF.

In its sample, this clonotype was seen many times. This rearrangement joins TRBV7-9 to TRBJ1-5; D unclear. The length of the CDR3 is 13 residues. Germline CDR1 SEHNR, CDR2 FQNEAQ (reference sequence). Trimming removed 5 bases at V and 0 bases at J, with 5 bases between. The chain's CDR3 is CASSQNSNQPQHF. CDR3 bases: TGTGCCAGCAGCCAGAATAGCAATCAGCCCCAGCATTTT.

In its sample, this clonotype was seen a few times. The rearrangement uses TRBV4-1 and TRBJ2-2, with 10 bases fitting TRBD2. V gave up 0 bases and J gave up 6 bases; unmatched junction bases: 4. This CDR3 region has 16 residues. Germline CDR1 is MGHRA and CDR2 is YSYEKL. The CDR3 sequence is CASSQELLAGAGELFF. The CDR3 DNA is TGCGCCAGCAGCCAAGAACTCCTAGCGGGAGCCGGGGAGCTGTTTTTT.

V usage is TRBV5-1 and J usage is TRBJ2-1, with 8 bases identical to TRBD1. This CDR3 is built from 15 residues. With V trimmed by 0 bases and J by 7 bases, 6 bases remained unmatched. The V gene's germline CDR1 is SGHRS and CDR2 YFSETQ. The CDR3 here is CASSLGQGLRNEQFF. CDR3 bases: TGCGCCAGCAGCTTGGGACAGGGGCTCAGAAATGAGCAGTTCTTC.

This clonotype was counted many times. The gene calls are TRBV20-1 and TRBJ2-5; D uncertain. The germline V and J ends were trimmed by 3 bases and 0 bases, with 14 bases remaining between them. This CDR3 region has 15 residues. Germline V gene data show CDR1 as DFQATT and CDR2 as SNEGSKA (reference sequence). The CDR3 loop reads CSASQATWYQETQYF. The CDR3 DNA reads as TGCAGTGCTAGTCAGGCAACTTGGTACCAAGAGACCCAGTACTTC.

V is TRBV7-9 and J is TRBJ2-3, with a tentative D call TRBD2 (5 bases). CDR1 is SEHNR and CDR2 is FQNEAQ in the germline V gene (reference sequence). The V and J ends lost 3 bases and 0 bases respectively, with 7 bases between them. The CDR3 has 14 amino acids. Written as DNA, the CDR3 is TGTGCCAGCAGCTTTCCGGGGAGCACAGATACGCAGTATTTT. Its protein is CASSFPGSTDTQYF.

This clonotype was detected once. The rearrangement links TRBV5-5 to TRBJ2-1, with 7 bases aligning to TRBD2. Germline lookup yields CDR1 SGHKS and CDR2 YYEKEE (reference sequence). This CDR3 comprises 14 residues. After removal of 8 bases from V and 5 bases from J, the junction contained 10 bases not matched to a gene. CDR3 loop: CARSPGGLNNEQFF. The CDR3, as DNA: TGTGCCAGGAGCCCGGGGGGACTAAACAATGAGCAGTTCTTC.

This clonotype was seen once. This chain uses TRBV6-5 with TRBJ1-1; 9 bases map to TRBD1. The CDR3 covers 18 residues. The V gene's germline CDR1 is MNHEY and CDR2 SVGAGI. The junction had 14 bases not matched to a gene; V was cut back by 2 bases and J by 4 bases. The CDR3 DNA reads as TGTGCCAGCAGTTACACAGCCGGGACAGGGTATGTTGGCACTGAAGCTTTCTTT. Its protein is CASSYTAGTGYVGTEAFF.

Ten or more counts support this clonotype. The J gene is TRBJ2-1, the V gene TRBV20-1; D is unresolved. Germline-derived CDR1 and CDR2 are DFQATT and SNEGSKA (reference sequence). The CDR3 covers 17 residues. V lost 3 bases to trimming and J lost 0 bases, with 18 bases between them. CDR3 nucleotide sequence: TGCAGTGCTAGGTCTTGGGGTACGCGGCACTCCTACAATGAGCAGTTCTTC. It is translated as CSARSWGTRHSYNEQFF.

This clonotype has more than one count but fewer than ten. The genes are TRBV7-2 and TRBJ1-2, with a tentative D call TRBD1 (6 bases). V lost 5 bases and J 4 bases, leaving 23 bases between the germline ends. This CDR3 has 17 residues. Per germline, CDR1 SGHTA and CDR2 FQGNSA. The DNA of the CDR3 is TGTGCCAGCAGCCAACCCCTGACAGGAGTCCCTATCTATGGCTACACCTTC. It translates to CASSQPLTGVPIYGYTF.

Note on this clonotype: This could be a read error, since a much larger clone is one nucleotide away. The CDR3 sequence is CASSSDGYNQPQHF. DNA for the CDR3: TGTGCCAGCAGTTCGGACGGATACAATCAGCCCCAGCATTTT. The chain uses TRBV6-5 and TRBJ1-5; no clear D gene. The germline V and J ends were trimmed by 4 bases and 3 bases, with 10 bases remaining between them. Germline-derived CDR1 and CDR2 are MNHEY and SVGAGI. The CDR3 runs 14 residues.

The J gene is TRBJ2-7, the V gene TRBV6-5; 8 nucleotides agree with TRBD1. V dropped 0 bases and J dropped 7; count of bases not matched to a gene: 8. The CDR3 is 15 residues long. CDR1 MNHEY and CDR2 SVGAGI come from the germline V gene. The CDR3 DNA reads as TGTGCCAGCAGTTACTCGGACAGGGATTTTTTAGAGCAGTACTTC. Translating it yields CASSYSDRDFLEQYF.

Ten or more counts support this clonotype. The rearrangement uses TRBV4-3 and TRBJ2-2; TRBD2 agrees at 12 bases. J was trimmed by 5 bases and V by 5 bases; bases with no gene match: 3. In germline, CDR1 is LGHNA, CDR2 YSLEER. The CDR3 totals 15 residues. The CDR3 bases are TGCGCCAGCAGCGAAGGGACTAGCGGGACCGGGGAGCTGTTTTTT. Its translation: CASSEGTSGTGELFF.

This clonotype was detected ten times or more. The J gene is TRBJ1-2, the V gene TRBV27; D is possibly TRBD1 (5 bases). This CDR3 comprises 13 residues. From germline, CDR1 is MNHEY and CDR2 SMNVEV (reference sequence). The V end lost 2 bases, the J end lost 3 bases, and 7 bases lay between the germline ends. CDR3 protein: CASSLGGDYGYTF. DNA of the CDR3: TGTGCCAGCAGTTTAGGAGGGGACTATGGCTACACCTTC.

In this sample, this clonotype turned up many times. CDR3 region: CSARVVPSSYEQYF. DNA for the CDR3: TGCAGTGCTAGAGTGGTTCCCAGCTCCTACGAGCAGTACTTC. The chain recombines TRBV20-1 with TRBJ2-7; D is unresolved. The V gene's germline CDR1 is DFQATT and CDR2 SNEGSKA (reference sequence). V lost 1 base and J 0 bases, leaving 10 bases between the germline ends. This CDR3 has 14 amino acids.

The chain recombines TRBV29-1 with TRBJ1-2; the D is unclear. V was pared by 4 bases and J by 2 bases, with 8 bases between. Looked up from germline, CDR1 is SQVTM and CDR2 is ANQGSEA. The length of the CDR3 is 12 residues. CDR3 region: CSVVQPNYGYTF. CDR3 in DNA: TGCAGCGTTGTGCAGCCGAACTATGGCTACACCTTC.

In this sample, this clonotype turned up a few times. V is TRBV20-1 and J is TRBJ2-2; D unclear. The ends were cut back, 5 bases at V and 8 bases at J, with 6 bases in the middle. The CDR3 extends over 10 amino acids. Germline lookup yields CDR1 DFQATT and CDR2 SNEGSKA (reference sequence). The CDR3 protein is CSAYMGELFF. CDR3 sequence (DNA): TGCAGTGCTTATATGGGGGAGCTGTTTTTT.

The V and J genes are TRBV30 and TRBJ1-1, with D possibly being TRBD1 (5 bases). V lost 4 bases, J lost 1 base, and 7 bases lay in between. Germline assignment: CDR1 GTSNPN and CDR2 SVGIG (reference sequence). CDR3 size: 12 residues. This chain's CDR3 is CAWNGGNTEAFF. CDR3 sequence (DNA): TGTGCCTGGAATGGGGGGAACACTGAAGCTTTCTTT.

The chain is built from TRBV7-2 and TRBJ2-1; 10 bases are shared with TRBD2. J gave up 4 bases and V 7 bases, and 7 bases lay outside the gene matches. The CDR3 has 15 amino acids. Germline loops: CDR1 SGHTA, CDR2 FQGNSA. This CDR3 reads CASTPGLALYNEQFF. The DNA of the CDR3 is TGTGCCAGCACCCCGGGACTAGCGTTGTACAATGAGCAGTTCTTC.

The genes are TRBV20-1 and TRBJ2-2, with 8 bases fitting TRBD2. The CDR3 loop spans 15 amino acids. V lost 3 bases and J lost 3; bases outside the gene matches: 6. Germline V gene sequence: CDR1 DFQATT, CDR2 SNEGSKA (reference sequence). CDR3: CSASTAGVYTGELFF. The CDR3 coding sequence is TGCAGTGCTAGTACAGCGGGGGTGTACACCGGGGAGCTGTTTTTT.

This clonotype was seen more than once but under ten times. The V gene is TRBV9, the J gene TRBJ1-5, with D perhaps matching TRBD1 (6 bases). Trimming pared 0 bases from V and 7 bases from J, leaving 11 bases between. Germline V gene data show CDR1 as SGDLS and CDR2 as YYNGEE. This CDR3 is built from 14 residues. The CDR3: CASSVGDTFQPQHF. The CDR3 DNA is TGTGCCAGCAGCGTAGGGGACACTTTCCAGCCCCAGCATTTT.

This clonotype turned up a few times. The rearrangement uses TRBV7-9 and TRBJ2-7; no reliable D call. Trimming took 2 bases from V and 7 from J, leaving 12 bases between them. This CDR3 spans 13 amino acids. Germline V CDR1 and CDR2: SEHNR, FQNEAQ (reference sequence). The CDR3 DNA follows: TGTGCCAGCAGCTTAATCGGATTGGGGGAGCAGTACTTC. It encodes CASSLIGLGEQYF.

This clonotype was counted between two and nine times. The gene calls are TRBV7-8 and TRBJ1-2; 7 bases map to TRBD1. Germline CDR1 reads SGHVS; CDR2 reads FQNEAQ. V shed 5 bases and J 8 bases; nucleotides not matched to a gene: 8. CDR3 size: 13 residues. The CDR3 here is CASSGRTGGGYTF. The CDR3 nucleotides are TGTGCCAGCAGCGGCCGGACAGGCGGCGGCTACACCTTC.

This rearrangement joins TRBV5-6 to TRBJ2-1; 10 nucleotides match TRBD2. This CDR3 has 13 amino acids. In germline, CDR1 is SGHDT, CDR2 YYEEEE. Unmatched junction bases numbered 3, after V lost 0 bases and J lost 12 bases. This chain's CDR3 is CASSLASGGGQFF. The CDR3 DNA follows: TGTGCCAGCAGCTTGGCTAGCGGGGGAGGGCAGTTCTTC.

This clonotype was detected ten times or more. This rearrangement joins TRBV4-2 to TRBJ1-3; D gene uncertain. Trimming removed 1 base at V and 8 bases at J, with 6 bases between. CDR1 is LGHNA, CDR2 YNFKEQ, per germline. CDR3 length: 12 residues. The CDR3 DNA reads as TGTGCCAGCAGCCAAGCCGCGTACACCATATATTTT. Its protein is CASSQAAYTIYF.